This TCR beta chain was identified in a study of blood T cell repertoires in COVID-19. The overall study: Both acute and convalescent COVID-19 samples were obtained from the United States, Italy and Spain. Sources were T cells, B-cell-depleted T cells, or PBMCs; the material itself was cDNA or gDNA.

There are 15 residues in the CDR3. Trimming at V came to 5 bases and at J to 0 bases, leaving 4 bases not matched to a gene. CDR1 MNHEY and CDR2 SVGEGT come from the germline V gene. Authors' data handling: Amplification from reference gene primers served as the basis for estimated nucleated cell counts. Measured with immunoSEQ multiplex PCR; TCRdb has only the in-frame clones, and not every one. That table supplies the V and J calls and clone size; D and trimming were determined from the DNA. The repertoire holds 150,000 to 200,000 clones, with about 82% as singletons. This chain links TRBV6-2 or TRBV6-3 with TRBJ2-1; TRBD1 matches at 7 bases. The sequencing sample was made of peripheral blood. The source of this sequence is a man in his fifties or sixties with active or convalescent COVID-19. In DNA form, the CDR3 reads TGTGCCAGCAGTCACAGGGGCTTCTCCTACAATGAGCAGTTCTTC. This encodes CASSHRGFSYNEQFF.